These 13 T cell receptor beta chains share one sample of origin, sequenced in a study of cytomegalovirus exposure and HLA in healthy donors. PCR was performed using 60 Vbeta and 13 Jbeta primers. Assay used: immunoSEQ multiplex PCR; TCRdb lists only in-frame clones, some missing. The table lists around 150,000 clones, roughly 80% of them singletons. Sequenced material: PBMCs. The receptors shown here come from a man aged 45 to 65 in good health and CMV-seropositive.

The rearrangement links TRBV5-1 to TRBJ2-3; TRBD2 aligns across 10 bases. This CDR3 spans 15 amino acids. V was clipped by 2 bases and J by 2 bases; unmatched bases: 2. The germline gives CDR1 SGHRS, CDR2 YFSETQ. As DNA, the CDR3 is TGCGCCAGCAGCTTTAGCGGGGGGATCACAGATACGCAGTATTTT. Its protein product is CASSFSGGITDTQYF.

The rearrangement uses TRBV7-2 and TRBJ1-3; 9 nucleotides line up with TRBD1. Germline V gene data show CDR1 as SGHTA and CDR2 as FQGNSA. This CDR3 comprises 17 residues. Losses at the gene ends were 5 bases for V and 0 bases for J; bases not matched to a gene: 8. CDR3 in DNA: TGTGCCAGCAGCCCACAACAGGGGGCAAGCTCTGGAAACACCATATATTTT. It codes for CASSPQQGASSGNTIYF.

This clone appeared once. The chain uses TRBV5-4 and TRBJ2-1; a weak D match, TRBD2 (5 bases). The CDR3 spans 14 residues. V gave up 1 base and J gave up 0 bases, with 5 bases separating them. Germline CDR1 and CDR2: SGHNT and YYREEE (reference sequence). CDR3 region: CASSLRGSYNEQFF. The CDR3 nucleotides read TGTGCCAGCAGCTTGCGGGGCTCCTACAATGAGCAGTTCTTC.

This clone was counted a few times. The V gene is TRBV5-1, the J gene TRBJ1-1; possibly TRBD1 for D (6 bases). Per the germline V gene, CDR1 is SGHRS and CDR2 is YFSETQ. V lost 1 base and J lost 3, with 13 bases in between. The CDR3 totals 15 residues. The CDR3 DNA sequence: TGCGCCAGCAGCTTGTCGACAGGTTTGGACACTGAAGCTTTCTTT. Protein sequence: CASSLSTGLDTEAFF.

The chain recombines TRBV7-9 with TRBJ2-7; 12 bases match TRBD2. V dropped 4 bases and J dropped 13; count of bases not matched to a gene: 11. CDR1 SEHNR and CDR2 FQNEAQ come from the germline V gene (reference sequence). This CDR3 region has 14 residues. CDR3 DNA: TGTGCCAGCAGCTCAGTTTGGACTAGCGGGGCCCATTACTTC. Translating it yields CASSSVWTSGAHYF.

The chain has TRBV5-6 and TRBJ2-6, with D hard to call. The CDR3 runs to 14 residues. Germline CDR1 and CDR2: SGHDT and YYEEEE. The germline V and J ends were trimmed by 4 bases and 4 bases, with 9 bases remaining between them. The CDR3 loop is CASSPSKGANVLTF. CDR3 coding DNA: TGTGCCAGCAGCCCGAGCAAAGGGGCCAACGTCCTGACTTTC.

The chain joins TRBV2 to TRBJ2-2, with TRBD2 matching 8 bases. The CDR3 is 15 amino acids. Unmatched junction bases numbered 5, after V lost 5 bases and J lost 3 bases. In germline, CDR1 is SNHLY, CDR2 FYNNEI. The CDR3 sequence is CASSLSGRHTGELFF. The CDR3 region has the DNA TGTGCCAGCAGTTTAAGCGGGAGACACACCGGGGAGCTGTTTTTT.

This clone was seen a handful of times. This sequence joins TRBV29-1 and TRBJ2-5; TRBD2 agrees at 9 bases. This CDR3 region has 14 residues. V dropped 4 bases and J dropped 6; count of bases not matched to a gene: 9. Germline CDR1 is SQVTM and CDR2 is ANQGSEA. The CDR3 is CSVVEAGGLQTQYF. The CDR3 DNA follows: TGCAGCGTTGTGGAGGCGGGAGGGCTGCAGACCCAGTACTTC. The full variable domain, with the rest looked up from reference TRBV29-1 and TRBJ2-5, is SAVISQKPSRDICQRGTSLTIQCQVDSQVTMMFWYRQQPGQSLTLIATANQGSEATYESGFVIDKFPISRPNLTFSTLTVSNMSPEDSSIYLCSVVEAGGLQTQYFGPGTRLLVL.

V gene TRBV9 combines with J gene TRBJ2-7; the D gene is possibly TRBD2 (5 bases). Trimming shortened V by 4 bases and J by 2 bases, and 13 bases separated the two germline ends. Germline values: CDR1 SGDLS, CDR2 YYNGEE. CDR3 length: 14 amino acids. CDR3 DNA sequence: TGTGCCAGCAGCCCCCTGGAGGTTACCTACGAGCAGTACTTC. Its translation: CASSPLEVTYEQYF.

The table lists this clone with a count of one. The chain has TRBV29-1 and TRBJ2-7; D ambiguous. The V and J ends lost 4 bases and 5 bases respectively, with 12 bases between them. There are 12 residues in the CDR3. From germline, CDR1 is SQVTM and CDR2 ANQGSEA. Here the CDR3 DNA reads TGCAGCGTTGCCTACGTGGTTCACGAGCAGTACTTC. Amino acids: CSVAYVVHEQYF.

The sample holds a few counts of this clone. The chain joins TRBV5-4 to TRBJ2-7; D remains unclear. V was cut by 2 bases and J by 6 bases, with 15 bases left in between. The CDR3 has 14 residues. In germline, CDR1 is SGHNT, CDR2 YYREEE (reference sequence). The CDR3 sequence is CASSFSQVIREQYF. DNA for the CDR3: TGTGCCAGCAGCTTCAGTCAGGTAATCCGCGAGCAGTACTTC. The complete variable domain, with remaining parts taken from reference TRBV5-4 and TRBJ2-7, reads ETGVTQSPTHLIKTRGQQVTLRCSSQSGHNTVSWYQQALGQGPQFIFQYYREEENGRGNFPPRFSGLQFPNYSSELNVNALELDDSALYLCASSFSQVIREQYFGPGTRLTVT.

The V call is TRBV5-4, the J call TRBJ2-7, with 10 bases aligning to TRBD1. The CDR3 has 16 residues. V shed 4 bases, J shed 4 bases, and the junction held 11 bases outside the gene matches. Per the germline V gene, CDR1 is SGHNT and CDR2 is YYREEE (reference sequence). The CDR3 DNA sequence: TGTGCCAGCAGCCCCTACCCAGGACAGGGGGTTTACGAGCAGTACTTC. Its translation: CASSPYPGQGVYEQYF.

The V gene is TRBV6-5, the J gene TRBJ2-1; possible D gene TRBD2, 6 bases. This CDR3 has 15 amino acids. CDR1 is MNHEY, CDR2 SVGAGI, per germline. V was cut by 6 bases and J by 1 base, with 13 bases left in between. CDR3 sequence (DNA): TGTGCCAGCAGCCCAGGGACTGGATCCTACAATGAGCAGTTCTTC. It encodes CASSPGTGSYNEQFF.